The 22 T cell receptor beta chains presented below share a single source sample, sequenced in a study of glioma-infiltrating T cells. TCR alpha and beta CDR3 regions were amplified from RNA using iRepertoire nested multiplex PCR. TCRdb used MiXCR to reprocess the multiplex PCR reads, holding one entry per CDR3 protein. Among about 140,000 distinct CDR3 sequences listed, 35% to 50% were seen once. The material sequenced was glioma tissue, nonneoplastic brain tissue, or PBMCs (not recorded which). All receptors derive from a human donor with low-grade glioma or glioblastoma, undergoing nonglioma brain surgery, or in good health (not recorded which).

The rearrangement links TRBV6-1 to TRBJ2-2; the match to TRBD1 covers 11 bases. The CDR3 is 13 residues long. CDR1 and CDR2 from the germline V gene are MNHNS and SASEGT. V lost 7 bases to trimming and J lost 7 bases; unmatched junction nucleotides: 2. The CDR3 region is CASTGQGGGELFF. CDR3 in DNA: TGTGCCAGCACGGGACAGGGGGGCGGGGAGCTGTTTTTT.

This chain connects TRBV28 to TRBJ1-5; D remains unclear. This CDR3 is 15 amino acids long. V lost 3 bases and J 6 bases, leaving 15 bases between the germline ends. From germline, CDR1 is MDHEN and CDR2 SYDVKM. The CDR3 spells CASSLGRARFQPQHF. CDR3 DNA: TGTGCCAGCAGTTTGGGCCGCGCGAGGTTTCAGCCCCAGCATTTT. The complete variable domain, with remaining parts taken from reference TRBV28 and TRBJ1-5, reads DVKVTQSSRYLVKRTGEKVFLECVQDMDHENMFWYRQDPGLGLRLIYFSYDVKMKEKGDIPEGYSVSREKKERFSLILESASTNQTSMYLCASSLGRARFQPQHFGDGTRLSIL.

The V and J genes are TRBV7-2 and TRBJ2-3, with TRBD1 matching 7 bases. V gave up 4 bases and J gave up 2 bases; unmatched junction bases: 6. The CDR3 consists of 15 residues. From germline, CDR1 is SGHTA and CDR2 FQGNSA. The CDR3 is CASSSTGLTTDTQYF. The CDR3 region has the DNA TGTGCCAGCAGCTCGACAGGGCTAACCACAGATACGCAGTATTTT. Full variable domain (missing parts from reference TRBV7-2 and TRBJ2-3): GAGVSQSPSNKVTEKGKDVELRCDPISGHTALYWYRQSLGQGLEFLIYFQGNSAPDKSGLPSDRFSAERTGGSVSTLTIQRTQQEDSAVYLCASSSTGLTTDTQYFGPGTRLTVL.

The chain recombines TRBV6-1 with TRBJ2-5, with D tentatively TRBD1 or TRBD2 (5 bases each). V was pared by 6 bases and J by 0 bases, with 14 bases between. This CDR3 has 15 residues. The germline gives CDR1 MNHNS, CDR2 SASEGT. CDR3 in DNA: TGTGCCAGCAGACAGGATCCGGGAAACCAAGAGACCCAGTACTTC. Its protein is CASRQDPGNQETQYF.

Here the CDR3 DNA reads TGTGCCAGCAGTGTGGGGACAGGGACGCAGTACTTC. This translates into CASSVGTGTQYF. The V call is TRBV6-1, the J call TRBJ2-7; 9 bases are shared with TRBD1. Trimming took 4 bases from V and 9 from J; bases not matched to a gene: 4. The CDR3 spans 12 residues. The germline V gene has CDR1 MNHNS and CDR2 SASEGT.

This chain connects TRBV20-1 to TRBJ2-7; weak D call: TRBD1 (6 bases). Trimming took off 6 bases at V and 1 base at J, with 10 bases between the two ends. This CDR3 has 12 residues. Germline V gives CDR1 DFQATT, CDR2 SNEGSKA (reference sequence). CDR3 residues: CSAARGSYEQYF. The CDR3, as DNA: TGCAGTGCCGCAAGGGGGTCCTACGAGCAGTACTTC.

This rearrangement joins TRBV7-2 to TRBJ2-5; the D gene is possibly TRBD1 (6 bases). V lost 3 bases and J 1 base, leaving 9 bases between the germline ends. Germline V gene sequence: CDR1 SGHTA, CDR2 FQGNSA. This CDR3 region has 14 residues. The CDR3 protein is CASSFQDSQETQYF. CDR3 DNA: TGTGCCAGCAGCTTTCAGGACAGCCAAGAGACCCAGTACTTC.

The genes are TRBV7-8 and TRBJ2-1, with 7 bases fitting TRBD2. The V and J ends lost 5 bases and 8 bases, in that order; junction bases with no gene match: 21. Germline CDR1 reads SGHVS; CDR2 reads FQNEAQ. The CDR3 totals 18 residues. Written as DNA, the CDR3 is TGTGCCAGCAGCCAGAACTCCCTCGGACTAGGGAAGGGCGATGAGCAGTTCTTC. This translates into CASSQNSLGLGKGDEQFF.

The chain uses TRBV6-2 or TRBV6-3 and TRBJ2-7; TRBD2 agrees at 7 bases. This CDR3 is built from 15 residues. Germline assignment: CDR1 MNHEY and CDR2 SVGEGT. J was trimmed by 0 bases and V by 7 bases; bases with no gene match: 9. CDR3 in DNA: TGTGCCAGCATACCGTCTAGCGGTAGCTCCTACGAGCAGTACTTC. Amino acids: CASIPSSGSSYEQYF.

CDR3 in amino acids: CATSTGWETQYF. The CDR3, as DNA: TGTGCCACCTCGACAGGGTGGGAGACCCAGTACTTC. The V call is TRBV15, the J call TRBJ2-5; 7 positions match TRBD1. Germline CDR1 reads LNHNV; CDR2 reads YYDKDF (reference sequence). The CDR3 is made up of 12 amino acids. J gave up 5 bases and V 8 bases, and 5 bases lay outside the gene matches.

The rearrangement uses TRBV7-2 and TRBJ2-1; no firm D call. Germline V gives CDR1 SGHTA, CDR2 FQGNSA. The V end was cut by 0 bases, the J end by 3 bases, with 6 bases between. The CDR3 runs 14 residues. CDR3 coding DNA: TGTGCCAGCAGCTTAGCGCCGGTCTACAATGAGCAGTTCTTC. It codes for CASSLAPVYNEQFF.

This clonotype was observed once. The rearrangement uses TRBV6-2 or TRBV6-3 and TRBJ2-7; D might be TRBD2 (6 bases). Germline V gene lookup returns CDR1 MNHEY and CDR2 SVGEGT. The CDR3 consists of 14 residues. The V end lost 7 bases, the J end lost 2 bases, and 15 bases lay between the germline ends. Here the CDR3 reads CASTPDYITYEQYF. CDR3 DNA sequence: TGTGCCAGCACCCCGGACTATATCACCTACGAGCAGTACTTC.

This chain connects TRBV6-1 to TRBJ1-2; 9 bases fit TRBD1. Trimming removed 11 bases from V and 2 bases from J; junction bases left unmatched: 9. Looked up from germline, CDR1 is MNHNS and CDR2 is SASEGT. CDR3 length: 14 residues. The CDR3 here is CAAMTGGGNYGYTF. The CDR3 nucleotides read TGTGCCGCTATGACAGGGGGAGGAAACTATGGCTACACCTTC.

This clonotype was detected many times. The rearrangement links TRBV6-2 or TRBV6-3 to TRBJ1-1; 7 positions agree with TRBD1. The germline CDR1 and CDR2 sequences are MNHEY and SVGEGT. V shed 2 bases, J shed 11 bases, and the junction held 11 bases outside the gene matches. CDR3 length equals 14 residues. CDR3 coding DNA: TGTGCCAGCAGTTACGCCGACAGGGCCCAAGAGGCTTTCTTT. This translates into CASSYADRAQEAFF.

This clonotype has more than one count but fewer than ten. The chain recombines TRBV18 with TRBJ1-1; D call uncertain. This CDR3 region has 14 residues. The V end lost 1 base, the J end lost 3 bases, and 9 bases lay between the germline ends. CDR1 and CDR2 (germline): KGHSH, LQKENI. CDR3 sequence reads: CASSPLDGYTEAFF. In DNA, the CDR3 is TGTGCCAGCTCACCACTAGACGGGTACACTGAAGCTTTCTTT.

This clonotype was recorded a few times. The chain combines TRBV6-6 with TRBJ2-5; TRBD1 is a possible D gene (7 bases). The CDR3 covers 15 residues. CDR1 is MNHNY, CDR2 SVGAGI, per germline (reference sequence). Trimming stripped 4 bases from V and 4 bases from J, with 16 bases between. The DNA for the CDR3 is TGTGCCAGCAGTTCCAACTACAGGGGAGGAGAGACCCAGTACTTC. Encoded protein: CASSSNYRGGETQYF.

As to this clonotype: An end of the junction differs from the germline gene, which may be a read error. CDR3 sequence (DNA): TGCGCCAGCAGCCAAGATCCTGCGGGGGTAGAGACCCAGAACTTC. Its translation is CASSQDPAGVETQNF. V and J are TRBV4-3 and TRBJ2-5, with 7 nucleotides matching TRBD2. The CDR3 spans 15 residues. CDR1 is LGHNA and CDR2 is YSLEER in the germline V gene.

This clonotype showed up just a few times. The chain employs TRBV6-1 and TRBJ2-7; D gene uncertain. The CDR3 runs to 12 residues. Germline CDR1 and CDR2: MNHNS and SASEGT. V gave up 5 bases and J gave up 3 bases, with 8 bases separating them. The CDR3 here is CASSQIGYEQYF. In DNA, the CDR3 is TGTGCCAGCAGTCAAATAGGCTACGAGCAGTACTTC.

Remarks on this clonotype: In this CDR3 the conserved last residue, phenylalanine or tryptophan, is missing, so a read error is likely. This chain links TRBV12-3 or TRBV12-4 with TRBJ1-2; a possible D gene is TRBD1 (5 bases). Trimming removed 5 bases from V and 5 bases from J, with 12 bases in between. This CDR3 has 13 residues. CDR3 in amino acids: CASSPRQNYGYTL. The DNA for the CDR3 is TGTGCCAGCAGTCCCCGACAGAATTATGGCTACACCCTC.

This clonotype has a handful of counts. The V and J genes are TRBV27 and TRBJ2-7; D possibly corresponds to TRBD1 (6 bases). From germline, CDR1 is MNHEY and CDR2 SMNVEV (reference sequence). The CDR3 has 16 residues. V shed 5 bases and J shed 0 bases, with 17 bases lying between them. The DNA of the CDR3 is TGTGCCAGCAGTCCTGGACAGCTACCTAGCTCCTACGAGCAGTACTTC. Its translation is CASSPGQLPSSYEQYF.

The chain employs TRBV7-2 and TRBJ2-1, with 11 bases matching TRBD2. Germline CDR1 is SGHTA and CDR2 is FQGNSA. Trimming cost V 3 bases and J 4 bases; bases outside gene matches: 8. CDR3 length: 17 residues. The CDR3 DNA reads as TGTGCCAGCAGCTTGGCCTGGCTAGCGGGGGGATACAATGAGCAGTTCTTC. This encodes CASSLAWLAGGYNEQFF.

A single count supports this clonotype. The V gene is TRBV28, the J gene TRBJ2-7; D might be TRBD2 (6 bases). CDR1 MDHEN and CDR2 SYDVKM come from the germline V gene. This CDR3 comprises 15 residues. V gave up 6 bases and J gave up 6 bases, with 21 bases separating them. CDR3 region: CASSYWGTGRFEQYF. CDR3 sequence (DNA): TGTGCCAGCAGCTATTGGGGGACTGGGAGGTTCGAGCAGTACTTC.